These 11 T cell receptor beta chains originate from one sample sequenced in a study of blood T cell repertoires in COVID-19. The data were produced by immunoSEQ multiplex PCR, yet TCRdb's version contains in-frame clones alone and is incomplete. The table shows tens of thousands of clones, with 85% to 90% occurring only once. Input material: peripheral blood. Source of these receptors: a human donor with active COVID-19. The donor label of this sample is uncertain.

This chain connects TRBV6-2 or TRBV6-3 to TRBJ2-1; no firm D call. Trimming shortened V by 2 bases and J by 11 bases, and 16 bases separated the two germline ends. CDR3 length: 14 amino acids. Germline loops: CDR1 MNHEY, CDR2 SVGEGT. The CDR3 nucleotides read TGTGCCAGCAGTTACGGCGGTCCGAGCGTCAAGCAGTTCTTC. It is translated as CASSYGGPSVKQFF.

CDR3 nucleotides: TGTGCCAGCAGTTTTAGCATTGGGGGGGAGACCCAGTACTTC. Its protein is CASSFSIGGETQYF. The chain recombines TRBV28 with TRBJ2-5, with D perhaps TRBD2 (6 bases). CDR3 length: 14 amino acids. Looked up from germline, CDR1 is MDHEN and CDR2 is SYDVKM. Trimming stripped 3 bases from V and 5 bases from J, with 13 bases between.

The chain has TRBV9 and TRBJ1-1; weak D call: TRBD1 (6 bases). In germline, CDR1 is SGDLS, CDR2 YYNGEE. V dropped 0 bases and J dropped 3 bases, with 12 bases sitting between them. This CDR3 comprises 15 residues. CDR3 residues: CASSVDGRGYTEAFF. CDR3 bases: TGTGCCAGCAGCGTAGATGGCAGGGGATACACTGAAGCTTTCTTT.

J is TRBJ2-2 and V is TRBV9, with TRBD2 identical over 8 bases. The CDR3 length is 16 residues. V trimming: 2 bases; J trimming: 8 bases; junction bases outside the gene matches: 11. Germline V gene lookup returns CDR1 SGDLS and CDR2 YYNGEE. The CDR3 nucleotides read TGTGCCAGCAGCGTTTCGGCGGGAGGAGGAACAGGGGAGCTGTTTTTT. Protein sequence: CASSVSAGGGTGELFF.

This rearrangement joins TRBV6-2 or TRBV6-3 to TRBJ2-6; 12 bases fit TRBD1. Germline V gene sequence: CDR1 MNHEY, CDR2 SVGEGT. The ends lost 2 bases at V and 4 bases at J; junction bases unmatched: 6. The CDR3 length is 18 residues. The CDR3 DNA is TGTGCCAGCAGTTACCCGGGACAGGGGGCGCGGGGGGCCAACGTCCTGACTTTC. This gives the protein CASSYPGQGARGANVLTF.

The chain is built from TRBV10-2 and TRBJ2-7, with D possibly being TRBD1 (6 bases). From germline, CDR1 is WSHSY and CDR2 SAAADI. This CDR3 is built from 15 residues. Trimming cost V 0 bases and J 2 bases, with 11 bases left between them. The CDR3 DNA sequence: TGCGCCAGCAGTGAGTCCGGGACACCTGCCTACGAGCAGTACTTC. This gives the protein CASSESGTPAYEQYF.

The V gene is TRBV9, the J gene TRBJ2-3; 9 bases are shared with TRBD2. Per the germline V gene, CDR1 is SGDLS and CDR2 is YYNGEE. The CDR3 loop spans 20 amino acids. V lost 0 bases, J lost 1 base, and 15 bases stayed unmatched. CDR3 in DNA: TGTGCCAGCAGCGTAGCTAGCAGTTGGCGGGAGGGCCGGGGCACAGATACGCAGTATTTT. Protein product: CASSVASSWREGRGTDTQYF. Full variable domain (outside the CDR3, taken from reference TRBV9 and TRBJ2-3): DSGVTQTPKHLITATGQRVTLRCSPRSGDLSVYWYQQSLDQGLQFLIQYYNGEERAKGNILERFSAQQFPDLHSELNLSSLELGDSALYFCASSVASSWREGRGTDTQYFGPGTRLTVL.

Of note for this clone: The same CDR3 can be traced to other DNA sequences in this sample. The chain joins TRBV12-3 or TRBV12-4 to TRBJ1-2; D possibly corresponds to TRBD1 (6 bases). This CDR3 has 13 residues. Trimming removed 6 bases at V and 2 bases at J, with 10 bases between. CDR3 sequence (DNA): TGTGCCAGCAGGGCACAGGGAAACTATGGCTACACCTTC. This gives the protein CASRAQGNYGYTF.

This chain connects TRBV9 to TRBJ1-4; weak D call: TRBD1 (5 bases). Trimming took off 0 bases at V and 0 bases at J, with 15 bases between the two ends. Germline V gene lookup returns CDR1 SGDLS and CDR2 YYNGEE. The CDR3 spans 18 residues. CDR3 in amino acids: CASSVEAWDFTTNEKLFF. The CDR3 region has the DNA TGTGCCAGCAGCGTAGAGGCGTGGGACTTCACAACTAATGAAAAACTGTTTTTT.

This sequence joins TRBV5-5 and TRBJ2-5; 14 bases line up with TRBD2. After removal of 4 bases from V and 5 bases from J, the junction contained 10 bases not matched to a gene. Germline CDR1 is SGHKS and CDR2 is YYEKEE (reference sequence). CDR3 size: 17 residues. In nucleotides, the CDR3 is TGTGCCAGCAGCCTCGGGACTAGCGGGAGAGCTGGGGAGACCCAGTACTTC. Its protein is CASSLGTSGRAGETQYF. Filled out from reference TRBV5-5 and TRBJ2-5, the complete variable domain reads DAGVTQSPTHLIKTRGQQVTLRCSPISGHKSVSWYQQVLGQGPQFIFQYYEKEERGRGNFPDRFSARQFPNYSSELNVNALLLGDSALYLCASSLGTSGRAGETQYFGPGTRLLVL.

The V gene is TRBV30, the J gene TRBJ1-4, with unresolved D. The CDR3 is 13 amino acids. Germline V gene lookup returns CDR1 GTSNPN and CDR2 SVGIG (reference sequence). The V end was cut by 2 bases, the J end by 5 bases, with 9 bases between. The CDR3 DNA is TGTGCCTGGAGTCTCGACACCAATGAAAAACTGTTTTTT. Translated: CAWSLDTNEKLFF.